One T cell receptor (beta chain) is described in this entry. The target antigen is unknown. The data are from a study of breast tumors, draining lymph nodes, adjacent tissues. General observations from the study: Data only fit, rather than demonstrated, lymph node origin of most tumor T cells.

TCRdb reprocessed the multiplex PCR reads with MiXCR, giving one entry per CDR3 protein. The sample lists approximately 31,000 distinct CDR3 sequences; under 80% were seen once. Germline V gene lookup returns CDR1 KGHDR and CDR2 SFDVKD. The CDR3 loop spans 17 amino acids. V was cut by 0 bases and J by 0 bases, with 12 bases left in between. The sample taken for sequencing was breast tumor tissue. The chain couples TRBV24-1 to TRBJ2-3, with D tentatively TRBD2 (5 bases). This TCR derives from a female donor with breast cancer. Some clones in this sample may be carry-over from other donors' samples. The CDR3 protein is CATSDLGSRGSTDTQYF. In nucleotides, the CDR3 is TGTGCCACCAGTGATTTGGGTTCTCGCGGGAGCACAGATACGCAGTATTTT.